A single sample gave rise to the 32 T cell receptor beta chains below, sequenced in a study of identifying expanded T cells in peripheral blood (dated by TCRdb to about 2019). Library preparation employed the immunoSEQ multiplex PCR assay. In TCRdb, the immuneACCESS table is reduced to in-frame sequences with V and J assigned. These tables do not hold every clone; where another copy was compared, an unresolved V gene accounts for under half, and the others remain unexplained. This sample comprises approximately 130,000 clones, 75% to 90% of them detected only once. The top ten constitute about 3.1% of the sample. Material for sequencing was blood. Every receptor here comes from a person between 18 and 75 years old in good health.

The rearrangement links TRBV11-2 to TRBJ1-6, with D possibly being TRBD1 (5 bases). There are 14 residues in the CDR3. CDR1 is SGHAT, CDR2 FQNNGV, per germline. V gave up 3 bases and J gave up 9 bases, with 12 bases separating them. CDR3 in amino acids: CASSFGSGLSPLHF. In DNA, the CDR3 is TGTGCCAGCAGCTTCGGATCGGGACTTTCACCCCTCCACTTT.

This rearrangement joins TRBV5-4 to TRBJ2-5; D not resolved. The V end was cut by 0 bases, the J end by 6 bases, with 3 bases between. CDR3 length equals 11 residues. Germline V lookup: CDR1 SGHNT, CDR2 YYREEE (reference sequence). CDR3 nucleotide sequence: TGTGCCAGCAGCTTGGGTAAGACCCAGTACTTC. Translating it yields CASSLGKTQYF.

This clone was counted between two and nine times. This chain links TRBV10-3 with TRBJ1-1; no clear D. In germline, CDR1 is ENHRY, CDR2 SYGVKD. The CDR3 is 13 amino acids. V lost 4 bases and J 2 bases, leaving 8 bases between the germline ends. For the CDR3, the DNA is TGTGCCATCAGTGTGGACCTCAACACTGAAGCTTTCTTT. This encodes CAISVDLNTEAFF.

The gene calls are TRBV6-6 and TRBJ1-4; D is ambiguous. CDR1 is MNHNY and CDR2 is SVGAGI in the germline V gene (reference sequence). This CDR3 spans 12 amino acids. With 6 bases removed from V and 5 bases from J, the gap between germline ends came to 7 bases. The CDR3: CASRGPNEKLFF. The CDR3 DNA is TGTGCCAGCAGGGGCCCCAATGAAAAACTGTTTTTT.

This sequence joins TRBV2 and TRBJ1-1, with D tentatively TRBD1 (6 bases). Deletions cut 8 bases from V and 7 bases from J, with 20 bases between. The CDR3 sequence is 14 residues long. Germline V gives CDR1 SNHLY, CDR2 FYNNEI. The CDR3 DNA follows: TGTGCCAGCGGGGGGGGCAGGGGCCTCGTTGAAGCTTTCTTT. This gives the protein CASGGGRGLVEAFF. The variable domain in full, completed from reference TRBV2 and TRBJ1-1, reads EPEVTQTPSHQVTQMGQEVILRCVPISNHLYFYWYRQILGQKVEFLVSFYNNEISEKSEIFDDQFSVERPDGSNFTLKIRSTKLEDSAMYFCASGGGRGLVEAFFGQGTRLTVV.

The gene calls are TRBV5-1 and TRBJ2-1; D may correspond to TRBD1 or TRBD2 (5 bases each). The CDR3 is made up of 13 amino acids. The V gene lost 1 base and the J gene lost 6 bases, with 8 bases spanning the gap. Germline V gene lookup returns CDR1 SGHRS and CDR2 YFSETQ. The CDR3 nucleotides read TGCGCCAGCAGCTTGTCGGGGCTCAATGAGCAGTTCTTC. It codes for CASSLSGLNEQFF.

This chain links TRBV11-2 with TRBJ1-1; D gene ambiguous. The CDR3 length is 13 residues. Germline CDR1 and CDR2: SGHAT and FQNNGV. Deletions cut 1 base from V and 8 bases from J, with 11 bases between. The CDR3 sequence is CASSLAKYGEAFF. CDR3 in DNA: TGTGCCAGCAGCTTAGCGAAGTACGGGGAAGCTTTCTTT.

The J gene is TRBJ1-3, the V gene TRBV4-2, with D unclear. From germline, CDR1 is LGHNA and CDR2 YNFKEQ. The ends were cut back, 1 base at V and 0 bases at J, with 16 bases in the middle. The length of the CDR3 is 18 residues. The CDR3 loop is CASSQVATYVSSGNTIYF. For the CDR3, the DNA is TGTGCCAGCAGCCAAGTAGCGACTTACGTGAGCTCTGGAAACACCATATATTTT.

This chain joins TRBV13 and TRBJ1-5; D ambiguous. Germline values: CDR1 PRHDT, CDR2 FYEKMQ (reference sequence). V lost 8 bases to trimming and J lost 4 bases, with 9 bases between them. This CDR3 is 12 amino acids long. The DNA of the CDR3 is TGTGCCAGCGGCGGCCAAAATCAGCCCCAGCATTTT. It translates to CASGGQNQPQHF.

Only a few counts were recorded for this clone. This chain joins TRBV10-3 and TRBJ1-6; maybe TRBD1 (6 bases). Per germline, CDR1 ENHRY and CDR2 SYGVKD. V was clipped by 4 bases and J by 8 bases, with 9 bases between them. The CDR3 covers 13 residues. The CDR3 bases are TGTGCCATCAGTGGGGGGGGCGATTCACCCCTCCACTTT. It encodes CAISGGGDSPLHF.

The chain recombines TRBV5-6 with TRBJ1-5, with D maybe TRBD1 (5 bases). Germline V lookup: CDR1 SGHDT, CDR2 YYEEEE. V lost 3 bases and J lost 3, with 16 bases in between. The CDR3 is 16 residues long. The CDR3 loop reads CASSSLSGLVNQPQHF. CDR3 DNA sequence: TGTGCCAGCAGCTCCCTTTCGGGACTCGTCAATCAGCCCCAGCATTTT.

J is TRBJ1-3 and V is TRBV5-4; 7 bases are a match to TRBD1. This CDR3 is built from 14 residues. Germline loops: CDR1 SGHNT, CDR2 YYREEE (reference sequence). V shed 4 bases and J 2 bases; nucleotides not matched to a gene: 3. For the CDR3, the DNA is TGTGCCAGCAGCGGAGGGGGCACTGGAAACACCATATATTTT. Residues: CASSGGGTGNTIYF.

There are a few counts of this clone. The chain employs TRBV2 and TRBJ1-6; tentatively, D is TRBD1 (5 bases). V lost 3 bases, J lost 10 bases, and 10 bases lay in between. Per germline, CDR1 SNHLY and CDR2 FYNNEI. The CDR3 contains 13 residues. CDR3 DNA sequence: TGTGCCAGCAGTGATAGGGGTCTCTCACCCCTCCACTTT. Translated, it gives CASSDRGLSPLHF.

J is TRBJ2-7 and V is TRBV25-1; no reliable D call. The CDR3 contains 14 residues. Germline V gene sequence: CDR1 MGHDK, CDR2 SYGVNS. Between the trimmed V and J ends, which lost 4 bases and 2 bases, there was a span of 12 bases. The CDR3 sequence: CASSGPDGTYEQYF. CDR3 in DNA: TGTGCCAGCAGTGGGCCGGACGGAACCTACGAGCAGTACTTC.

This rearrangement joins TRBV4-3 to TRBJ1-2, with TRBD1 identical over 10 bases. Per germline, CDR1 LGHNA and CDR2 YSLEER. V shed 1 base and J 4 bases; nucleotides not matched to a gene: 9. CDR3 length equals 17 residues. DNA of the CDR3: TGCGCCAGCAGCCAAGTTCGGGGGACAGGGGAGGTCTATGGCTACACCTTC. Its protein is CASSQVRGTGEVYGYTF.

CDR3 bases: TGTGCCAGCTCACCACAACAGCTCTCTGGAAACACCATATATTTT. Translated: CASSPQQLSGNTIYF. The J gene is TRBJ1-3, the V gene TRBV18; D gene unclear. This CDR3 region has 15 residues. Germline CDR1 is KGHSH and CDR2 is LQKENI. With 1 base removed from V and 0 bases from J, the gap between germline ends came to 7 bases.

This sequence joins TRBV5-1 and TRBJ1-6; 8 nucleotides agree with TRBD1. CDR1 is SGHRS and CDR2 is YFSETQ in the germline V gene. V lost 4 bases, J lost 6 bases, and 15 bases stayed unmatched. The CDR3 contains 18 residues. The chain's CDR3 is CASSPSQTGVAFNSPLHF. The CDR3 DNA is TGCGCCAGCAGCCCGAGCCAGACAGGGGTTGCCTTTAATTCACCCCTCCACTTT.

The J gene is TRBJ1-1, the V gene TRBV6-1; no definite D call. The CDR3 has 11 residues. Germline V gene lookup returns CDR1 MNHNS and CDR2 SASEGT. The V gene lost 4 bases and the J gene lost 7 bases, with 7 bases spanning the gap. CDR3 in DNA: TGTGCCAGCAGTGTAGGCGTTGAAGCTTTCTTT. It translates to CASSVGVEAFF.

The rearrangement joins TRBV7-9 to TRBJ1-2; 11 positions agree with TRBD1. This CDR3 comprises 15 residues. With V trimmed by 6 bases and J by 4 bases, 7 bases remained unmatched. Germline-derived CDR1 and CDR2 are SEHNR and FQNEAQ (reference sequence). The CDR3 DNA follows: TGTGCCAGCAGAGGACAGGGGGCGCCTACCTATGGCTACACCTTC. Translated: CASRGQGAPTYGYTF.

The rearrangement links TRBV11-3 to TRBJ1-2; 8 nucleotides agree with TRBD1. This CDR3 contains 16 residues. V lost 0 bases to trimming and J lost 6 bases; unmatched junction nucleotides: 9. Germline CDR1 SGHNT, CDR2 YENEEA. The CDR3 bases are TGTGCCAGCAGCTTAGATCGCGGCAGGGGGCTTCATGGCTACACCTTC. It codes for CASSLDRGRGLHGYTF.

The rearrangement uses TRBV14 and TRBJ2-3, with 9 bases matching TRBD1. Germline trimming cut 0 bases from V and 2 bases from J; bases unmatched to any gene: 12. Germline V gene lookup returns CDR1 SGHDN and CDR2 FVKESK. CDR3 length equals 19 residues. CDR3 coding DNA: TGTGCCAGCAGCCAAGAGTACGGGACAGGGAAAGGAGCCACAGATACGCAGTATTTT. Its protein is CASSQEYGTGKGATDTQYF.

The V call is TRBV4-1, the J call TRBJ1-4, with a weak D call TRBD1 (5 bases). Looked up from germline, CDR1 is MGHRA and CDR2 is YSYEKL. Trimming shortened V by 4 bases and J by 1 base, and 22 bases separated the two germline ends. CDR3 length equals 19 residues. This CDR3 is CASSPRPRAGGVTNEKLFF. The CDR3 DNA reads TGCGCCAGCAGCCCGCGGCCACGGGCGGGGGGGGTAACTAATGAAAAACTGTTTTTT.

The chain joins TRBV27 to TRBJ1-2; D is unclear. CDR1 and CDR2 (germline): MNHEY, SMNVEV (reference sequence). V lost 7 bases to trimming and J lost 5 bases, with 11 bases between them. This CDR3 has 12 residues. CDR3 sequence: CASMGIGYGYTF. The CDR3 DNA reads TGTGCCAGCATGGGGATAGGATATGGCTACACCTTC.

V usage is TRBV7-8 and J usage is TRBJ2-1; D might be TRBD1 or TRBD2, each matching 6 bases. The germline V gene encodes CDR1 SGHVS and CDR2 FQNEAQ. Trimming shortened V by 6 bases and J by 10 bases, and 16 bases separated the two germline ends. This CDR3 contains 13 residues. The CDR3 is CASRASGAREQFF. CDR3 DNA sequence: TGTGCCAGCAGGGCTTCGGGGGCCAGGGAGCAGTTCTTC.

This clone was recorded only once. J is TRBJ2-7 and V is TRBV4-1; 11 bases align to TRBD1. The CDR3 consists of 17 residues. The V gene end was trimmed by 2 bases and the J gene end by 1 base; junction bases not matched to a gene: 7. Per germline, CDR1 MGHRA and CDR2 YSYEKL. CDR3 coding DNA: TGCGCCAGCAGCCAACCCACGGACAGGGGGCAATCCTACGAGCAGTACTTC. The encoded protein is CASSQPTDRGQSYEQYF.

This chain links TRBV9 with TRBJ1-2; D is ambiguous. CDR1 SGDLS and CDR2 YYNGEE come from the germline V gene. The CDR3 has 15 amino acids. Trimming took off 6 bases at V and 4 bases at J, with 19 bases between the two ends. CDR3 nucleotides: TGTGCCAGCACCCGGTTAGAAACGGCCGCCTATGGCTACACCTTC. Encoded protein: CASTRLETAAYGYTF.

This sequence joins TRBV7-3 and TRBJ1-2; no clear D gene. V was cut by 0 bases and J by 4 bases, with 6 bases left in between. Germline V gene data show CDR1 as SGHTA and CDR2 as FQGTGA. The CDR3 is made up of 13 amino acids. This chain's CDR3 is CASSLTGFYGYTF. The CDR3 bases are TGTGCCAGCAGCTTAACCGGGTTCTATGGCTACACCTTC.

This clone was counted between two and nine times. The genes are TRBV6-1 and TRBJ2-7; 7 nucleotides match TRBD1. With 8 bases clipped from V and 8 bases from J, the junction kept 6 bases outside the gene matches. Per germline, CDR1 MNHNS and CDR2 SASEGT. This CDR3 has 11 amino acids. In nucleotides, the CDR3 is TGTGCCAGCGGCCTACAGGGGAAGCAGTACTTC. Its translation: CASGLQGKQYF.

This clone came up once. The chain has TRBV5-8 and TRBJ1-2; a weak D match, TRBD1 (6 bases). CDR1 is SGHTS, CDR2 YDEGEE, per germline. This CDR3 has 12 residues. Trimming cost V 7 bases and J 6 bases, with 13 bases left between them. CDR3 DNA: TGTGCCAGCCACAGGGTAGAACATGGCTACACCTTC. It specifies CASHRVEHGYTF.

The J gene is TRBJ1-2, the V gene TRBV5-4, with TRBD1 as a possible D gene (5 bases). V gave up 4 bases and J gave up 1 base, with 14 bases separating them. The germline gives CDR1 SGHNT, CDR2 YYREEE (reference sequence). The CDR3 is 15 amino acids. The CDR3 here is CASSARQTYNYGYTF. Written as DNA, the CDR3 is TGTGCCAGCAGCGCTCGACAGACTTATAACTATGGCTACACCTTC.

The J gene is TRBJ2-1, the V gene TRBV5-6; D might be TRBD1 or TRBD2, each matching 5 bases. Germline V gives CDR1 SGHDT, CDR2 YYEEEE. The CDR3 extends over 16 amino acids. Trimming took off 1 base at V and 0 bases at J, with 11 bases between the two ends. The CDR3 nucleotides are TGTGCCAGCAGCTTGTATCCAGGGAGCTCCTACAATGAGCAGTTCTTC. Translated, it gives CASSLYPGSSYNEQFF.

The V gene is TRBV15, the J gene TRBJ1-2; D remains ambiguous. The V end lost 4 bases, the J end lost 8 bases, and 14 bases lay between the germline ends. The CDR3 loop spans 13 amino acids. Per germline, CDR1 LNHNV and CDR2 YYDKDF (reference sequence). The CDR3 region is CATSTRTAQGYTF. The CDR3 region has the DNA TGTGCCACCAGCACCCGGACCGCCCAAGGCTACACCTTC.